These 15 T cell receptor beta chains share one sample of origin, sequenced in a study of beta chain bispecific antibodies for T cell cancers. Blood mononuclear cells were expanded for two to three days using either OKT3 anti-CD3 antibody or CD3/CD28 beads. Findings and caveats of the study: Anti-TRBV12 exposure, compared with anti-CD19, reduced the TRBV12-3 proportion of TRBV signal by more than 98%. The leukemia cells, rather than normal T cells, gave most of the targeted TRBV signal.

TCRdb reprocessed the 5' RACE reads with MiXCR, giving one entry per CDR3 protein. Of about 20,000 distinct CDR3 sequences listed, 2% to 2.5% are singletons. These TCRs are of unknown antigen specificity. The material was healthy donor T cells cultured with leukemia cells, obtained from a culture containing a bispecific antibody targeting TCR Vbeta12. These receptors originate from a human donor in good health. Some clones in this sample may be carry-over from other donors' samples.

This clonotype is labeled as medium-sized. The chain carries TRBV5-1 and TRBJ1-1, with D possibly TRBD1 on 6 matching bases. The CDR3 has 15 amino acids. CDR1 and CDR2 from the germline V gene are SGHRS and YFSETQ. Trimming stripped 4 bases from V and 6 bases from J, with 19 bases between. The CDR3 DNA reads TGCGCCAGCAGCCTCGAGGGGGGTTTCCTGGCTGAAGCTTTCTTT. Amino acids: CASSLEGGFLAEAFF.

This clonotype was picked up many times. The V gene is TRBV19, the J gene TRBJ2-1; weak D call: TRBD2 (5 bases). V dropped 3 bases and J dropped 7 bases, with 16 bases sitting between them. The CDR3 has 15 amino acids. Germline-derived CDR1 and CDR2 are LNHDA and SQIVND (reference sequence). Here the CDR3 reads CASSMIWGEVNEQFF. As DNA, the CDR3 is TGTGCCAGTAGTATGATCTGGGGAGAAGTTAATGAGCAGTTCTTC.

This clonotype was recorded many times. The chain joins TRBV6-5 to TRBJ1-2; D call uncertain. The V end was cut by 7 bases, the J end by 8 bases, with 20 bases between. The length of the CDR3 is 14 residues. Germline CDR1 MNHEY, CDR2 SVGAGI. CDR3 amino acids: CASTKDFPLGGYTF. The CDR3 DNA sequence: TGTGCCAGCACCAAGGATTTCCCCCTTGGGGGCTACACCTTC.

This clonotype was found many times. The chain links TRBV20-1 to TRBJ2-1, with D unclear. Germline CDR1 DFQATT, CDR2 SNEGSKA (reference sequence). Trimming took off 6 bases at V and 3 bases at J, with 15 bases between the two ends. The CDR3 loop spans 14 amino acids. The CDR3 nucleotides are TGCAGTGCGGCCCCTAGGAATCTCTACAATGAGCAGTTCTTC. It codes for CSAAPRNLYNEQFF.

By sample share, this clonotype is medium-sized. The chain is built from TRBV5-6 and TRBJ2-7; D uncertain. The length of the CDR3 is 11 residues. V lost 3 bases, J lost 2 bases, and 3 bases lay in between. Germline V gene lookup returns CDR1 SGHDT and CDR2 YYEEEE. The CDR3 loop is CASSSTYEQYF. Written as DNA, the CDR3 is TGTGCCAGCAGCTCGACCTACGAGCAGTACTTC.

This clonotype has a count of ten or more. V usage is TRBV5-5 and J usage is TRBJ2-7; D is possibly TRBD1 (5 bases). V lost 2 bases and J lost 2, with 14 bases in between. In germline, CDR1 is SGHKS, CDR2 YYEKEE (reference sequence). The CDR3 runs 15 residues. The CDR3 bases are TGTGCCAGCAGCTTTTTGCAGGGTGGGACCTACGAGCAGTACTTC. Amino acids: CASSFLQGGTYEQYF.

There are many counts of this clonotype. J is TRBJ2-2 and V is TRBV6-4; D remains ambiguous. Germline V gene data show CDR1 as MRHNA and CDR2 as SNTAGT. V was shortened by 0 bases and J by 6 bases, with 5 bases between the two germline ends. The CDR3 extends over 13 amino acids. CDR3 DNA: TGTGCCAGCAGTGACTCGAAGGCCGGGGAGCTGTTTTTT. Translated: CASSDSKAGELFF.

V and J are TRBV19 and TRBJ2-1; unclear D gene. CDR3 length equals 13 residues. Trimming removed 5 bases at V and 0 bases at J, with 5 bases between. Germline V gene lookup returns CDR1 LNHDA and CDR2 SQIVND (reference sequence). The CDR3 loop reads CASSDSSYNEQFF. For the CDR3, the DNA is TGTGCCAGTAGTGATAGCTCCTACAATGAGCAGTTCTTC.

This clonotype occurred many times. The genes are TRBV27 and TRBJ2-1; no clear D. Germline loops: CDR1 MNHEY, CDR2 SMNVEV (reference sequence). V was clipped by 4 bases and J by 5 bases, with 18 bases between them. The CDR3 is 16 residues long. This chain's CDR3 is CASSYNIVIRNNEQFF. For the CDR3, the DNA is TGTGCCAGCAGTTACAATATCGTAATCCGAAACAATGAGCAGTTCTTC.

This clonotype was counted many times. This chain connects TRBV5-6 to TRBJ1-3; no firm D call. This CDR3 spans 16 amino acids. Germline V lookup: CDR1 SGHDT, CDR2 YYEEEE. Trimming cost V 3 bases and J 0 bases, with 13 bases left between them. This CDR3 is CASSSALWVSGNTIYF. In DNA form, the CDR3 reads TGTGCCAGCAGCTCCGCGCTGTGGGTCTCTGGAAACACCATATATTTT. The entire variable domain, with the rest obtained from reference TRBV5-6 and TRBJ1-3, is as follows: DAGVTQSPTHLIKTRGQQVTLRCSPKSGHDTVSWYQQALGQGPQFIFQYYEEEERQRGNFPDRFSGHQFPNYSSELNVNALLLGDSALYLCASSSALWVSGNTIYFGEGSWLTVV.

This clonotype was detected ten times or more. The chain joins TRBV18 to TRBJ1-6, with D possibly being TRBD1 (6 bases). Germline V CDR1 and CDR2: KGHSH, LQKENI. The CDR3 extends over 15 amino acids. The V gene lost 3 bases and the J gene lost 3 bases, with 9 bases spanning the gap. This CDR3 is CASSPNRVYNSPLHF. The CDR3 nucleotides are TGTGCCAGCTCACCGAACAGGGTCTATAATTCACCCCTCCACTTT.

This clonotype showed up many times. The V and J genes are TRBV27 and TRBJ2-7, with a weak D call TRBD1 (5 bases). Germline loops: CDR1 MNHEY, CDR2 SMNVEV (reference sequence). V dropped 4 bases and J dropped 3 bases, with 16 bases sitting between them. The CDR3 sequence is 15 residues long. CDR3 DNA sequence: TGTGCCAGCAGTTCGCAGGGTATAAGGAACTACGAGCAGTACTTC. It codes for CASSSQGIRNYEQYF.

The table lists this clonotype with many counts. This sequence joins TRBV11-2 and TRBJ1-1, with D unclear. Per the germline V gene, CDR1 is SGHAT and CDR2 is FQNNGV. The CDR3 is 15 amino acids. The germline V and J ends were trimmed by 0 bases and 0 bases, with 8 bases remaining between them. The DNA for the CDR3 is TGTGCCAGCAGCTTAGATAGGAGGATGAACACTGAAGCTTTCTTT. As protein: CASSLDRRMNTEAFF.

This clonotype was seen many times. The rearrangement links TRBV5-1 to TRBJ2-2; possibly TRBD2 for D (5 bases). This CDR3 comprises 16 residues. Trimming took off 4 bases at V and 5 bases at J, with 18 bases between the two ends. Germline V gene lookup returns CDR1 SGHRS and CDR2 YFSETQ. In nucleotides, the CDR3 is TGCGCCAGCAGCCCCCTAACTCTCCCGGGGACCGGGGAGCTGTTTTTT. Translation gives CASSPLTLPGTGELFF.

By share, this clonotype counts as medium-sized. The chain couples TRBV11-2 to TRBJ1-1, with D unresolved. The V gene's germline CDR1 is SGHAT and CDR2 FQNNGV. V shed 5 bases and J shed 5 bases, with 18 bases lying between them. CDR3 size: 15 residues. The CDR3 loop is CASSPPGEGETEAFF. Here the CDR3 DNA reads TGTGCCAGCAGCCCTCCCGGGGAGGGAGAGACTGAAGCTTTCTTT. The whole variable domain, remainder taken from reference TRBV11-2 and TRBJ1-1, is EAGVAQSPRYKIIEKRQSVAFWCNPISGHATLYWYQQILGQGPKLLIQFQNNGVVDDSQLPKDRFSAERLKGVDSTLKIQPAKLEDSAVYLCASSPPGEGETEAFFGQGTRLTVV.